Following are 21 T cell receptor beta chains from one sample sequenced in a study of tumor-infiltrating lymphocytes in localized non-small cell lung cancer. TCRdb keeps only in-frame clones here, not all; method: immunoSEQ multiplex PCR. The sample includes about 3,800 clones, 66% of them seen just once. The sample was uninvolved lung tissue not adjacent to the tumor. The receptor set was obtained from a human donor with non-small cell lung cancer.

In its sample, this clone was seen a few times. The chain carries TRBV7-2 and TRBJ2-5; 9 nucleotides agree with TRBD2. With V trimmed by 3 bases and J by 3 bases, 2 bases remained unmatched. CDR1 is SGHTA and CDR2 is FQGNSA in the germline V gene. The CDR3 sequence is 14 residues long. The CDR3 bases are TGTGCCAGCAGCTTGAGACTAGCGGAAGAGACCCAGTACTTC. Translating it yields CASSLRLAEETQYF.

The chain links TRBV5-6 to TRBJ1-6; D is possibly TRBD1 (5 bases). Trimming pared 0 bases from V and 8 bases from J, leaving 12 bases between. Germline CDR1 is SGHDT and CDR2 is YYEEEE. The CDR3 runs 15 residues. The CDR3 DNA follows: TGTGCCAGCAGCTTGGGGGGGACGTTTGATTCACCCCTCCACTTT. Protein product: CASSLGGTFDSPLHF.

The V call is TRBV6-6, the J call TRBJ1-2; D gene uncertain. The V and J ends lost 2 bases and 4 bases respectively, with 8 bases between them. Germline lookup yields CDR1 MNHNY and CDR2 SVGAGI (reference sequence). There are 13 residues in the CDR3. In nucleotides, the CDR3 is TGTGCCAGCAGTTACCGGGGAATCTATGGCTACACCTTC. Amino acid sequence: CASSYRGIYGYTF.

This clone was observed a few times. The rearrangement joins TRBV19 to TRBJ1-5; D not resolved. The CDR3 has 12 residues. Germline V gene lookup returns CDR1 LNHDA and CDR2 SQIVND (reference sequence). V lost 6 bases and J 3 bases, leaving 6 bases between the germline ends. The CDR3, as DNA: TGTGCCAGTAGCAGCTACAATCAGCCCCAGCATTTT. Translated, it gives CASSSYNQPQHF.

The table lists this clone with a few counts. The chain recombines TRBV4-1 with TRBJ2-3, with 8 bases lining up with TRBD1. Germline CDR1 reads MGHRA; CDR2 reads YSYEKL. V gave up 0 bases and J gave up 7 bases; unmatched junction bases: 9. The CDR3 consists of 16 residues. The CDR3 is CASSQEEQGGGNTQYF. The DNA of the CDR3 is TGCGCCAGCAGCCAAGAAGAACAGGGGGGTGGGAATACGCAGTATTTT.

In this sample, this clone turned up a few times. CDR3 residues: CASSVPAGFPYNEQFF. The CDR3 nucleotides are TGTGCCAGCAGCGTCCCAGCGGGGTTTCCCTACAATGAGCAGTTCTTC. This chain connects TRBV7-8 to TRBJ2-1; TRBD2 agrees at 7 bases. The V segment lost 5 bases and the J segment 2 bases; nucleotides outside the gene matches: 9. The CDR3 is 16 amino acids. Germline V gene data show CDR1 as SGHVS and CDR2 as FQNEAQ. The full variable domain, with the rest looked up from reference TRBV7-8 and TRBJ2-1, is GAGVSQSPRYKVAKRGQDVALRCDPISGHVSLFWYQQALGQGPEFLTYFQNEAQLDKSGLPSDRFFAERPEGSVSTLKIQRTQQEDSAVYLCASSVPAGFPYNEQFFGPGTRLTVL.

The chain carries TRBV28 and TRBJ2-2; D remains unclear. Germline loops: CDR1 MDHEN, CDR2 SYDVKM. The CDR3 contains 14 residues. Trimming cost V 3 bases and J 5 bases, with 10 bases left between them. CDR3 sequence reads: CASSLSLGTGELFF. In DNA form, the CDR3 reads TGTGCCAGCAGTTTGTCTTTAGGAACCGGGGAGCTGTTTTTT.

V gene TRBV2 combines with J gene TRBJ2-7; possible D gene TRBD1, 5 bases. The V gene's germline CDR1 is SNHLY and CDR2 FYNNEI. V lost 8 bases, J lost 0 bases, and 11 bases lay in between. The CDR3 is made up of 13 amino acids. CDR3 in DNA: TGTGCCAGCGTGAGACAGAGCTCCTACGAGCAGTACTTC. It encodes CASVRQSSYEQYF.

V gene TRBV28 combines with J gene TRBJ2-3; TRBD1 matches at 9 bases. J gave up 2 bases and V 7 bases, and 10 bases lay outside the gene matches. Germline CDR1 and CDR2: MDHEN and SYDVKM. The CDR3 loop spans 16 amino acids. The CDR3: CASTSQQGAPTDTQYF. DNA for the CDR3: TGTGCCAGCACCAGCCAACAGGGGGCCCCCACAGATACGCAGTATTTT.

For the CDR3, the DNA is TGTGCCAGTAAGACAGCGAACACCGGGGAGCTGTTTTTT. As protein: CASKTANTGELFF. The genes are TRBV6-6 and TRBJ2-2, with D perhaps matching TRBD1 (5 bases). The CDR3 runs 13 residues. The germline V gene encodes CDR1 MNHNY and CDR2 SVGAGI (reference sequence). V lost 9 bases and J lost 0, with 8 bases in between.

This clone occurred once. The CDR3 DNA is TGCAGCGTTGAAGCACAGGGTGGAGAGACCCAGTACTTC. Amino acids: CSVEAQGGETQYF. The chain carries TRBV29-1 and TRBJ2-5; tentatively, D is TRBD1 (6 bases). Germline CDR1 and CDR2: SQVTM and ANQGSEA. The ends were cut back, 1 base at V and 4 bases at J, with 10 bases in the middle. The CDR3 spans 13 residues. The full variable domain, rest sourced from reference TRBV29-1 and TRBJ2-5, is SAVISQKPSRDICQRGTSLTIQCQVDSQVTMMFWYRQQPGQSLTLIATANQGSEATYESGFVIDKFPISRPNLTFSTLTVSNMSPEDSSIYLCSVEAQGGETQYFGPGTRLLVL.

The chain employs TRBV19 and TRBJ1-5, with TRBD1 matching 7 bases. Germline V gives CDR1 LNHDA, CDR2 SQIVND (reference sequence). The CDR3 has 16 residues. J was trimmed by 4 bases and V by 6 bases; bases with no gene match: 12. CDR3 sequence (DNA): TGTGCCAGTAGGGACAGGAGGGGTGCCGAAAATCAGCCCCAGCATTTT. This sequence encodes CASRDRRGAENQPQHF.

This sequence joins TRBV21-1 and TRBJ2-7; TRBD1 is taken as the D call from the table, unchecked against the DNA. TRBV21-1 is an annotated pseudogene. The CDR3 extends over 11 amino acids. CDR3 nucleotides: TGTGCCAGTAACACCCCCTACGAGCAGTACTTC. Its translation: CASNTPYEQYF.

V usage is TRBV6-1 and J usage is TRBJ2-3; D is ambiguous. Germline V gene lookup returns CDR1 MNHNS and CDR2 SASEGT. The CDR3 covers 13 residues. V lost 3 bases, J lost 2 bases, and 6 bases lay in between. CDR3: CASSDAATDTQYF. Written as DNA, the CDR3 is TGTGCCAGCAGTGACGCGGCCACAGATACGCAGTATTTT.

CDR3 DNA sequence: TGTGCCAGCAGCTTGTTGAGGTCGCGAAACTATGGCTACACCTTC. It is translated as CASSLLRSRNYGYTF. The rearrangement uses TRBV5-6 and TRBJ1-2; D not resolved. V was shortened by 1 base and J by 2 bases, with 12 bases between the two germline ends. This CDR3 has 15 amino acids. The germline V gene encodes CDR1 SGHDT and CDR2 YYEEEE.

By sample fraction, this clone is large. The chain carries TRBV6-1 and TRBJ1-1, with D unclear. The CDR3 runs to 13 residues. V was pared by 1 base and J by 7 bases, with 10 bases between. Germline V lookup: CDR1 MNHNS, CDR2 SASEGT. Here the CDR3 DNA reads TGTGCCAGCAGTGAAGTGCCTGACAATGAAGCTTTCTTT. It specifies CASSEVPDNEAFF.

CDR3 nucleotide sequence: TGCGCCAGCAGCTTGGTAGGACAGTTTGAGACTAATGAAAAACTGTTTTTT. Translating gives CASSLVGQFETNEKLFF. This chain connects TRBV5-1 to TRBJ1-4; perhaps TRBD1 as D (6 bases). Between the trimmed V and J ends, which lost 0 bases and 2 bases, there was a span of 14 bases. The CDR3 runs 17 residues. Germline V gene data show CDR1 as SGHRS and CDR2 as YFSETQ. The entire variable domain, with the rest obtained from reference TRBV5-1 and TRBJ1-4, is as follows: KAGVTQTPRYLIKTRGQQVTLSCSPISGHRSVSWYQQTPGQGLQFLFEYFSETQRNKGNFPGRFSGRQFSNSRSEMNVSTLELGDSALYLCASSLVGQFETNEKLFFGSGTQLSVL.

This clone was recorded a few times. The CDR3 protein is CASSLGQASTEAFF. CDR3 nucleotide sequence: TGTGCCAGTAGTCTGGGACAGGCGAGCACTGAAGCTTTCTTT. V and J are TRBV19 and TRBJ1-1; 8 positions match TRBD1. The length of the CDR3 is 14 residues. The germline V gene encodes CDR1 LNHDA and CDR2 SQIVND (reference sequence). V trimming: 5 bases; J trimming: 4 bases; junction bases outside the gene matches: 6.

The chain joins TRBV2 to TRBJ2-7; D ambiguous. V was pared by 7 bases and J by 2 bases, with 12 bases between. This CDR3 region has 13 residues. The germline CDR1 and CDR2 sequences are SNHLY and FYNNEI. This CDR3 is CASNPSVTYEQYF. CDR3 DNA sequence: TGTGCCAGCAATCCTTCGGTGACCTACGAGCAGTACTTC.

The chain has TRBV10-3 and TRBJ1-1; weak D call: TRBD1 (6 bases). The CDR3 extends over 14 amino acids. The V and J ends lost 4 bases and 1 base respectively, with 10 bases between them. CDR1 is ENHRY, CDR2 SYGVKD, per germline. CDR3 DNA: TGTGCCATCAGTGTACAGGGAGAGAACACTGAAGCTTTCTTT. It translates to CAISVQGENTEAFF.

The V and J genes are TRBV4-1 and TRBJ2-2; D not certain. The CDR3 loop spans 17 amino acids. The germline V gene encodes CDR1 MGHRA and CDR2 YSYEKL. V lost 8 bases and J 2 bases, leaving 21 bases between the germline ends. The CDR3 protein is CASGSLILDGNTGELFF. The CDR3 nucleotides read TGCGCCAGCGGGTCCCTCATCTTAGACGGAAACACCGGGGAGCTGTTTTTT.